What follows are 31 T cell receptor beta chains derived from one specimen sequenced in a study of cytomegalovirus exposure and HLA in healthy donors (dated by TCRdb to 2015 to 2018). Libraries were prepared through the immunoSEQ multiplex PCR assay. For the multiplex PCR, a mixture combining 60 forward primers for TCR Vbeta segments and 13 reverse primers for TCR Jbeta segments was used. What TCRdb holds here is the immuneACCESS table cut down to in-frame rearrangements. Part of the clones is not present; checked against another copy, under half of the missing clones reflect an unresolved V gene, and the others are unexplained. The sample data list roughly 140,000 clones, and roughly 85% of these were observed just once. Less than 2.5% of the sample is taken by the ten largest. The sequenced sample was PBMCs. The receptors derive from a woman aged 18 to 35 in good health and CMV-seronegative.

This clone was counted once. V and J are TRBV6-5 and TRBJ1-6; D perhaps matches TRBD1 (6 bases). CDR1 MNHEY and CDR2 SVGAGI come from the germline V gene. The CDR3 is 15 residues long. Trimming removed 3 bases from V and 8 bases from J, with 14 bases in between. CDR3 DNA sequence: TGTGCCAGCAGTTATACAGGGCGGGGGTATTCACCCCTCCACTTT. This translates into CASSYTGRGYSPLHF.

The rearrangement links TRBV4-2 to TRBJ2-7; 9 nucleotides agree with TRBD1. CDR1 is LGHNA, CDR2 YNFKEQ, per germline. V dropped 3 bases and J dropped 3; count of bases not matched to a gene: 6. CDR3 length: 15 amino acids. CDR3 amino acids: CASSHPDRGLYEQYF. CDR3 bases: TGTGCCAGCAGCCATCCGGACAGGGGACTCTACGAGCAGTACTTC.

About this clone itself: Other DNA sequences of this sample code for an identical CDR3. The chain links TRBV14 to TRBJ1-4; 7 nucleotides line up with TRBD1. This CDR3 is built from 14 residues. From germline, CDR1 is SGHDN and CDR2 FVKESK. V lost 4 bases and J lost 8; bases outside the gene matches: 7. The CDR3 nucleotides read TGTGCCAGCAGCCCGCGACAGGGAAGGGAAAAACTGTTTTTT. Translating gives CASSPRQGREKLFF.

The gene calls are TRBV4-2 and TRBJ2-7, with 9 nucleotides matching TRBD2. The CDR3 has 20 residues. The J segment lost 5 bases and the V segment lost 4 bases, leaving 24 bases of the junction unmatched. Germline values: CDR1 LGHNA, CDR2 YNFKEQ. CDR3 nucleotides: TGTGCCAGCAGCCCCCTGGGGATTGGGCGGGAGGGCCGCGGTCGCCACGAGCAGTACTTC. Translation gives CASSPLGIGREGRGRHEQYF.

The CDR3 sequence: CASRPTGYYEQYF. Written as DNA, the CDR3 is TGTGCCAGCAGACCGACAGGGTACTACGAGCAGTACTTC. The gene calls are TRBV28 and TRBJ2-5, with TRBD1 matching over 7 bases. The last part of the DNA fits TRBJ2-7 better; the J call may be wrong. Germline assignment: CDR1 MDHEN and CDR2 SYDVKM. The CDR3 runs 13 residues.

The CDR3 loop is CASNTARGETQYF. For the CDR3, the DNA is TGTGCCAGCAACACGGCTAGGGGGGAGACCCAGTACTTC. The V gene is TRBV2, the J gene TRBJ2-5, with a possible D match to TRBD1 (6 bases). The CDR3 spans 13 residues. Trimming stripped 7 bases from V and 5 bases from J, with 14 bases between. Per germline, CDR1 SNHLY and CDR2 FYNNEI.

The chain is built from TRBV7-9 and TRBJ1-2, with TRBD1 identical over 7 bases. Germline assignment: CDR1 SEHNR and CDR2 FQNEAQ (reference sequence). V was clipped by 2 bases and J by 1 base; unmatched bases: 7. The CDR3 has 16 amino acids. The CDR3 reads CASSLLTGVNNYGYTF. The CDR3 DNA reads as TGTGCCAGCAGCTTACTTACAGGGGTGAATAACTATGGCTACACCTTC.

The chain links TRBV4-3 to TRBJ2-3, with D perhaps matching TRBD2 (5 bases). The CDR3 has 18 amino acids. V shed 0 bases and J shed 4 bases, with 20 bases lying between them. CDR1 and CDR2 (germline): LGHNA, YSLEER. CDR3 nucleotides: TGCGCCAGCAGCCAAGATTGGTTCGACCCGGGGAGCGCAGATACGCAGTATTTT. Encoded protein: CASSQDWFDPGSADTQYF.

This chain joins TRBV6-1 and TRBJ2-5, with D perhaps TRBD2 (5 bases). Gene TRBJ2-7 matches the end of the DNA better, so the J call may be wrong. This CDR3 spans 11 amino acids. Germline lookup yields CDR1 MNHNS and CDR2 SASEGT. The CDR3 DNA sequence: TGTGCCACCTGGGGAGACTACGAGCAGTACTTC. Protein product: CATWGDYEQYF.

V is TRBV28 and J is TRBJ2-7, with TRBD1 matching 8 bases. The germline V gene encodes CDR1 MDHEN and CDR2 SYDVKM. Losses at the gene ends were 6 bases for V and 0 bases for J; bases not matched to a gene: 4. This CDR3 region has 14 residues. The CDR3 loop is CASRPDRDSYEQYF. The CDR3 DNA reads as TGTGCCAGCAGGCCGGACAGGGACTCCTACGAGCAGTACTTC.

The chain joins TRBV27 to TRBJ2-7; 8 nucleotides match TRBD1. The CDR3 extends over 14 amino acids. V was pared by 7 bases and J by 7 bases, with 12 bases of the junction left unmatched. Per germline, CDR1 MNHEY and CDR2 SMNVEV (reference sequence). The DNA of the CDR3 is TGTGCCAGCAACAAGCCAGGGGGCGCAGGGGAGCAGTACTTC. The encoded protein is CASNKPGGAGEQYF.

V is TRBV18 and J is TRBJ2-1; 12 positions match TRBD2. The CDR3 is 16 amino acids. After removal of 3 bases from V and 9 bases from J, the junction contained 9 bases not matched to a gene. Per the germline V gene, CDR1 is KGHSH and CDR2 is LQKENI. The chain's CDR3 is CASSPMTSGRTPEQFF. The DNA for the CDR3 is TGTGCCAGCTCACCGATGACTAGCGGGAGAACGCCTGAGCAGTTCTTC.

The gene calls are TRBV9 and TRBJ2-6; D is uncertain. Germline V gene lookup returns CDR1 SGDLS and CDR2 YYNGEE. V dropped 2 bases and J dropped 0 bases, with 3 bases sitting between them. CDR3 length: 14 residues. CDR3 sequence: CASSVSSGANVLTF. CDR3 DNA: TGTGCCAGCAGCGTGAGCTCTGGGGCCAACGTCCTGACTTTC. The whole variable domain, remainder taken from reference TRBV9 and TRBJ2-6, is DSGVTQTPKHLITATGQRVTLRCSPRSGDLSVYWYQQSLDQGLQFLIQYYNGEERAKGNILERFSAQQFPDLHSELNLSSLELGDSALYFCASSVSSGANVLTFGAGSRLTVL.

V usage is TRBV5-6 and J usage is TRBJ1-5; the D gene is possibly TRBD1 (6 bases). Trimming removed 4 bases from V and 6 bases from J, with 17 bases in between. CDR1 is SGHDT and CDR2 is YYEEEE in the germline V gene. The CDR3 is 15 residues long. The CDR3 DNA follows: TGTGCCAGCAGCGCTGGACAGTCGTCGGGTCAGCCCCAGCATTTT. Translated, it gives CASSAGQSSGQPQHF.

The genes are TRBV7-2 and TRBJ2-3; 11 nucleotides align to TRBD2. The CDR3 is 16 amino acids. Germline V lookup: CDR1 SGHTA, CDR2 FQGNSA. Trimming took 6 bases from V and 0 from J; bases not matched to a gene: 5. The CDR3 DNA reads TGTGCCAGCAGGAAGACTAGCGGGGTTAGCACAGATACGCAGTATTTT. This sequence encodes CASRKTSGVSTDTQYF.

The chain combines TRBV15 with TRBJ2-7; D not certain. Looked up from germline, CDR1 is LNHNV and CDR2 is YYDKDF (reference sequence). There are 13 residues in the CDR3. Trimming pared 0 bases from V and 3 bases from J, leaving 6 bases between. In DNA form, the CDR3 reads TGTGCCACCAGCAGAGATCGAGGCTACGAGCAGTACTTC. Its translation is CATSRDRGYEQYF.

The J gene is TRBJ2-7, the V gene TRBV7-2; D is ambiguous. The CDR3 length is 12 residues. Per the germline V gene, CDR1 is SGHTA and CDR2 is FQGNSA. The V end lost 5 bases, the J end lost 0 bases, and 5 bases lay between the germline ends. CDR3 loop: CASSPYSYEQYF. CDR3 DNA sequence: TGTGCCAGCAGCCCCTACTCCTACGAGCAGTACTTC.

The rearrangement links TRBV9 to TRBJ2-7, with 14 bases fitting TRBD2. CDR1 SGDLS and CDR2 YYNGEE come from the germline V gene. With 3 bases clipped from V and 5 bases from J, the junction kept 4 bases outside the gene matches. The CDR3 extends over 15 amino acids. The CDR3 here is CASSGGLAGENEQYF. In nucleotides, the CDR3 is TGTGCCAGCAGCGGGGGACTAGCGGGAGAAAACGAGCAGTACTTC.

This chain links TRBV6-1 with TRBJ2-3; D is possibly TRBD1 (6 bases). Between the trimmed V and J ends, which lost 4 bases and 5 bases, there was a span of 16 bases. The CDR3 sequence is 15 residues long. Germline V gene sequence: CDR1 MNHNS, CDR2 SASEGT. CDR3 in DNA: TGTGCCAGCAGTGCCAGGGGAGAGAGGGGAGATACGCAGTATTTT. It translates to CASSARGERGDTQYF.

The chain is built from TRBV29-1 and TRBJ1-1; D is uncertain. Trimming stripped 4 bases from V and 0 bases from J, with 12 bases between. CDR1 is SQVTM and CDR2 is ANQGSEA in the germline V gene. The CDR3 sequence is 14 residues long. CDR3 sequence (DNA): TGCAGCGTTGGTCTTGCGATGATGAACACTGAAGCTTTCTTT. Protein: CSVGLAMMNTEAFF.

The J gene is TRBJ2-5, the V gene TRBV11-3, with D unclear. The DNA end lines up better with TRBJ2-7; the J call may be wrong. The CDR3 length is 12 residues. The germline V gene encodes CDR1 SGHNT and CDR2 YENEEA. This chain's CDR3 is CASSLLRYEQYF. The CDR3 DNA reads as TGTGCCAGCAGCCTCCTCCGGTACGAGCAGTACTTC.

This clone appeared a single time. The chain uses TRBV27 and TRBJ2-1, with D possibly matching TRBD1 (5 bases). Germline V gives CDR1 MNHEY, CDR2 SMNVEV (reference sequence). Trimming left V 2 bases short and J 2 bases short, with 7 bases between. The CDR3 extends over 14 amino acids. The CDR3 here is CASSLTGPYNEQFF. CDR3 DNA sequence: TGTGCCAGCAGTTTAACAGGCCCCTACAATGAGCAGTTCTTC.

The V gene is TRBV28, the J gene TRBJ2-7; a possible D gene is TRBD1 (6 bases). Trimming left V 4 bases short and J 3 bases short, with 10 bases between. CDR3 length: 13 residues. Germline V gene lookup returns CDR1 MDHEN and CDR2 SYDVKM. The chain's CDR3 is CASSSTGNYEQYF. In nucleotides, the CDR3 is TGTGCCAGCAGTTCGACAGGTAACTACGAGCAGTACTTC.

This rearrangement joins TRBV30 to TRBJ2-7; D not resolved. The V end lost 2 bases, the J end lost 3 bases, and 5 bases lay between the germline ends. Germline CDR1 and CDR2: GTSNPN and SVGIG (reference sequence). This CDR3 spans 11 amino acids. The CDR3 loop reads CAWSHNYEQYF. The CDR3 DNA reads TGTGCCTGGAGTCACAACTACGAGCAGTACTTC. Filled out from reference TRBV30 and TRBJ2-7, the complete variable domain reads SQTIHQWPATLVQPVGSPLSLECTVEGTSNPNLYWYRQAAGRGLQLLFYSVGIGQISSEVPQNLSASRPQDRQFILSSKKLLLSDSGFYLCAWSHNYEQYFGPGTRLTVT.

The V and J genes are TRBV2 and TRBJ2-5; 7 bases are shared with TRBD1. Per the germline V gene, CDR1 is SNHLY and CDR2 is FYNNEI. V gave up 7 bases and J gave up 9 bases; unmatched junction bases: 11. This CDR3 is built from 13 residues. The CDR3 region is CASIETGTEAQYF. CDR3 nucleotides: TGTGCCAGCATTGAGACAGGGACCGAGGCCCAGTACTTC.

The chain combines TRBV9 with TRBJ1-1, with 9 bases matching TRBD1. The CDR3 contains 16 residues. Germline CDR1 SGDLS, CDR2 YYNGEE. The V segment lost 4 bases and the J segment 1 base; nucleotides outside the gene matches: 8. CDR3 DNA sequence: TGTGCCAGCAGCAAACAGGGGGCTGGTCAGAACACTGAAGCTTTCTTT. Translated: CASSKQGAGQNTEAFF. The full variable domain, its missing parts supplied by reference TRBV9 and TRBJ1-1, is DSGVTQTPKHLITATGQRVTLRCSPRSGDLSVYWYQQSLDQGLQFLIQYYNGEERAKGNILERFSAQQFPDLHSELNLSSLELGDSALYFCASSKQGAGQNTEAFFGQGTRLTVV.

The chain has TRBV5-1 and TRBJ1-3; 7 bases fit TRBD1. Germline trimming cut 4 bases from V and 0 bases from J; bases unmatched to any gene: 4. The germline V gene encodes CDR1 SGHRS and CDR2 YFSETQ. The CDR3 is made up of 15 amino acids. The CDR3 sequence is CASSPGTVSGNTIYF. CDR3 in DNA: TGCGCCAGCAGCCCGGGGACAGTCTCTGGAAACACCATATATTTT.

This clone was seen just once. The CDR3 loop reads CASSPRLAAVHASYNEQFF. The DNA of the CDR3 is TGCGCCAGCAGCCCGCGACTAGCGGCCGTTCACGCCTCCTACAATGAGCAGTTCTTC. The chain has TRBV4-3 and TRBJ2-1; 9 bases line up with TRBD2. The germline gives CDR1 LGHNA, CDR2 YSLEER. This CDR3 spans 19 amino acids. V trimming: 4 bases; J trimming: 0 bases; junction bases outside the gene matches: 13.

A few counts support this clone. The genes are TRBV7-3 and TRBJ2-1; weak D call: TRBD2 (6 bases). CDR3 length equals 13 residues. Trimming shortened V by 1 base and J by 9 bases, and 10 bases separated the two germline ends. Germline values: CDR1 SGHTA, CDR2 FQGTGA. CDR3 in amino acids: CASSLKEEGEQFF. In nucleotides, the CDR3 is TGTGCCAGCAGCTTAAAGGAGGAGGGTGAGCAGTTCTTC. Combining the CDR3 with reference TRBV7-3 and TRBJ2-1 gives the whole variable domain GAGVSQTPSNKVTEKGKYVELRCDPISGHTALYWYRQSLGQGPEFLIYFQGTGAADDSGLPNDRFFAVRPEGSVSTLKIQRTERGDSAVYLCASSLKEEGEQFFGPGTRLTVL.

The CDR3 sequence: CASSAQGAVGANVLTF. The CDR3 nucleotides are TGTGCCAGCAGCGCCCAGGGGGCGGTTGGGGCCAACGTCCTGACTTTC. V usage is TRBV7-9 and J usage is TRBJ2-6; 8 nucleotides align to TRBD1. CDR1 and CDR2 (germline): SEHNR, FQNEAQ (reference sequence). The CDR3 has 16 amino acids. The junction had 6 bases not matched to a gene; V was cut back by 5 bases and J by 3 bases.

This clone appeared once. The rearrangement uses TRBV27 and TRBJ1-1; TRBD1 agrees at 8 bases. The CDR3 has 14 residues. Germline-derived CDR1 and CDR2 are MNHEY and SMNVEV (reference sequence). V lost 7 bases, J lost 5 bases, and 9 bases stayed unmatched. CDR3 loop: CASTQRQGATEAFF. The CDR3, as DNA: TGTGCCAGCACTCAGCGGCAGGGGGCAACTGAAGCTTTCTTT.